The sequence of this T cell receptor beta chain was determined in a study of blood T cell repertoires in COVID-19. Study details: Samples representing acute and convalescent COVID-19 were sourced from the United States, Italy and Spain. Sample material is recorded as cDNA or gDNA derived from T cells, B-cell-depleted T cells, or PBMCs.

The V gene lost 5 bases and the J gene lost 8 bases, with 10 bases spanning the gap. This CDR3 region has 13 residues. CDR1 is SGHVS, CDR2 FQNEAQ, per germline. This clone has more than one count but fewer than ten. Per the original methods: Amplification with reference gene primers provided the estimates of nucleated cell counts. Sequenced by immunoSEQ multiplex PCR; TCRdb stores in-frame clones only, minus some. That table gives V, J and clone size, and the DNA gave D and trimming. This table has 45,000 to 70,000 clones, approximately 87% appearing once. The TCR comes from a woman aged 55-70 years with COVID-19, enrolled during active disease. This sequence joins TRBV7-8 and TRBJ1-6; D is undetermined. Sequencing was done on a sample of peripheral blood. DNA for the CDR3: TGTGCCAGCAGCCACAAGTCTGATTCACCCCTCCACTTT. The encoded protein is CASSHKSDSPLHF.